This T cell receptor beta chain stems from a study of cytomegalovirus exposure and HLA in healthy donors. Study-level points and caveats: Available immune exposure information covered CMV serostatus only. Later genetic work tied a missense DCLRE1C variant to beta-chain V and J trimming. The Asian-associated ancestry cluster reportedly had fewer N-insertions than the roughly 670-donor mean in a later analysis.

CDR1 is MNHNY, CDR2 SVGAGI, per germline (reference sequence). Trimming took off 6 bases at V and 0 bases at J, with 12 bases between the two ends. CDR3 size: 15 residues. Regarding this clone: No antigen is known for it.

Researchers ran the PCR with 60 Vbeta and 13 Jbeta primers. Only in-frame clones appear in the TCRdb table, and some are missing; sequencing was by immunoSEQ multiplex PCR. The sample contains about 120,000 clones, around 80% of which appear only once. The sequenced sample was PBMCs. The source is a man aged 30 to 39 in good health and CMV-seropositive. This chain connects TRBV6-6 to TRBJ1-3; perhaps TRBD1 as D (6 bases). The DNA for the CDR3 is TGTGCCAGCAGCCACAGGACAGTCTCTGGAAACACCATATATTTT. Protein sequence: CASSHRTVSGNTIYF.